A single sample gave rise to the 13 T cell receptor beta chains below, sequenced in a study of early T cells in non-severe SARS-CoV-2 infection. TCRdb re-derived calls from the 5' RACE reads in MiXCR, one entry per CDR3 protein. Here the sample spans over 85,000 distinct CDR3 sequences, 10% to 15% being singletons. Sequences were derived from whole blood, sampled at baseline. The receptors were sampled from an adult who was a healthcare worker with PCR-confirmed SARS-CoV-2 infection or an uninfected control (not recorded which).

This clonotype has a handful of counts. Here the CDR3 reads CASSSEGSNQPQHF. CDR3 nucleotide sequence: TGTGCCAGCAGTTCGGAGGGTTCAAATCAGCCCCAGCATTTT. The chain recombines TRBV2 with TRBJ1-5; no clear D. Trimming pared 5 bases from V and 4 bases from J, leaving 12 bases between. CDR1 and CDR2 (germline): SNHLY, FYNNEI. The CDR3 loop spans 14 amino acids.

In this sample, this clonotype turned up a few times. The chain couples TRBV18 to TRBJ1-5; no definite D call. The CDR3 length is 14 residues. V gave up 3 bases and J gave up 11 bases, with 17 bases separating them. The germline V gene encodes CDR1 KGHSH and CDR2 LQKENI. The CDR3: CASSPDGTFGSQHF. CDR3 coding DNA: TGTGCCAGCTCACCCGACGGTACCTTTGGGTCCCAGCATTTT.

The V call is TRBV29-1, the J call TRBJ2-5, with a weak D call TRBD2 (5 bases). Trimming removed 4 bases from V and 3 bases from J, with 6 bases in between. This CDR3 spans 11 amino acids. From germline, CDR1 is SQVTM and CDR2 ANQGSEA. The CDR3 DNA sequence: TGCAGCGTTGGTAGCGAAGAGACCCAGTACTTC. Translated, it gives CSVGSEETQYF.

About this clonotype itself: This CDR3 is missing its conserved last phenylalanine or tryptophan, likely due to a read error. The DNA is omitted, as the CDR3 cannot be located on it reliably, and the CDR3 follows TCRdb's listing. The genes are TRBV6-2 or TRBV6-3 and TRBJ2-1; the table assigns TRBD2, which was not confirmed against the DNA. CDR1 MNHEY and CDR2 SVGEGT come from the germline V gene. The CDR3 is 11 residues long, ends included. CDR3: CASSQGLAALL.

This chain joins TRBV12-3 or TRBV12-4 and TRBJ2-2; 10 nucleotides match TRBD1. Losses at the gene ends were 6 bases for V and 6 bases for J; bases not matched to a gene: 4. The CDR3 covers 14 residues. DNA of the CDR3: TGTGCCAGCAGCCCAGACAGGGGGCCCGGGGAGCTGTTTTTT. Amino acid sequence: CASSPDRGPGELFF.

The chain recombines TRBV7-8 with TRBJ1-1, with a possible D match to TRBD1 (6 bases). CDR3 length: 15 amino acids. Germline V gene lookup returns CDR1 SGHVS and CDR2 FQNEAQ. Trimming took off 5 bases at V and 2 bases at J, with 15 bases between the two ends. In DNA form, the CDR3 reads TGTGCCAGCAGCATACTACAGGGTTTCAACACTGAAGCTTTCTTT. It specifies CASSILQGFNTEAFF.

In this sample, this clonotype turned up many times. Here the CDR3 reads CASGLVTSDSNYNEQFF. Written as DNA, the CDR3 is TGTGCTAGTGGTTTGGTAACTAGCGATTCGAACTACAATGAGCAGTTCTTC. The rearrangement uses TRBV12-5 and TRBJ2-1, with 7 bases aligning to TRBD2. CDR1 is LGHNT and CDR2 is FRNRAP in the germline V gene. The CDR3 sequence is 17 residues long. The V gene end was trimmed by 0 bases and the J gene end by 3 bases; junction bases not matched to a gene: 8.

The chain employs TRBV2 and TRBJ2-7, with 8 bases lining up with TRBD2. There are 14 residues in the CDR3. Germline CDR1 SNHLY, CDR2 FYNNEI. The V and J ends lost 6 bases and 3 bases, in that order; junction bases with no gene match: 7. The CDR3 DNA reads TGTGCCAGCAGGGGACTAGTGGCCAACTACGAGCAGTACTTC. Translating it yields CASRGLVANYEQYF.

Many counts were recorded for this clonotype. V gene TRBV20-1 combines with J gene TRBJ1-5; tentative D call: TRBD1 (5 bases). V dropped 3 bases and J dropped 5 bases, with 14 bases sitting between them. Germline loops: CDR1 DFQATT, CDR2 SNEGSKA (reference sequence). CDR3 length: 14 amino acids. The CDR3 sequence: CSARSGGSDQPQHF. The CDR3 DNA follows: TGCAGTGCTAGGTCTGGGGGAAGCGATCAGCCCCAGCATTTT.

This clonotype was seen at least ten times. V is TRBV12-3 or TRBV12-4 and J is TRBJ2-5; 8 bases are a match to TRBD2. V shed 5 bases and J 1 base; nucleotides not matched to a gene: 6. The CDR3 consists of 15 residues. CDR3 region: CASSRVSGGQETQYF. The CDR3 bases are TGTGCCAGCAGTCGGGTGAGCGGGGGCCAAGAGACCCAGTACTTC.

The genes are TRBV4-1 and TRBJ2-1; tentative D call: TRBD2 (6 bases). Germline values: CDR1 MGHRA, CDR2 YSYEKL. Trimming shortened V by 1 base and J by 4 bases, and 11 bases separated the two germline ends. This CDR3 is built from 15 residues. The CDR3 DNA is TGCGCCAGCAGCCAAGCGCGGGATCTATACAATGAGCAGTTCTTC. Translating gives CASSQARDLYNEQFF.

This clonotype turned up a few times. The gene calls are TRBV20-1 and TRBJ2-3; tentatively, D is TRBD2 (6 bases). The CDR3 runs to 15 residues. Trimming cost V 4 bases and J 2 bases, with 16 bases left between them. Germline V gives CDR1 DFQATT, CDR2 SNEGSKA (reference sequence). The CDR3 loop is CSAMPGEGFTDTQYF. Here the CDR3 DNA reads TGCAGTGCTATGCCGGGGGAAGGGTTCACAGATACGCAGTATTTT.

CDR3 residues: CASSLGRGEQYF. The CDR3 DNA follows: TGCGCCAGCAGCTTGGGCCGGGGCGAGCAGTACTTC. V is TRBV5-1 and J is TRBJ2-7, with D perhaps matching TRBD2 (5 bases). Germline assignment: CDR1 SGHRS and CDR2 YFSETQ. This CDR3 has 12 residues. Between the trimmed V and J ends, which lost 0 bases and 6 bases, there was a span of 7 bases.